The clone carrying this T cell receptor (beta chain) has just one count. The germline CDR1 and CDR2 sequences are MNHEY and SMNVEV (reference sequence). The CDR3 is 13 residues long. V was trimmed by 8 bases and J by 4 bases, leaving 14 bases between them. The record originates from a study of blood T cell repertoires in COVID-19. Study overall: Both acute and convalescent COVID-19 samples were obtained from the United States, Italy and Spain.

Clones were read by immunoSEQ multiplex PCR, and TCRdb kept only the in-frame ones, dropping some. The sample carries 65,000 to 95,000 clones, about 91% recorded once. Sequenced: peripheral blood. This clonotype was obtained from a man aged 80 or over with acute or convalescent COVID-19. J is TRBJ1-1 and V is TRBV27, with D perhaps matching TRBD1 (5 bases). CDR3 bases: TGTGCCAGCCGCTCTTCCGGGGGCACTGAAGCTTTCTTT. Protein product: CASRSSGGTEAFF.